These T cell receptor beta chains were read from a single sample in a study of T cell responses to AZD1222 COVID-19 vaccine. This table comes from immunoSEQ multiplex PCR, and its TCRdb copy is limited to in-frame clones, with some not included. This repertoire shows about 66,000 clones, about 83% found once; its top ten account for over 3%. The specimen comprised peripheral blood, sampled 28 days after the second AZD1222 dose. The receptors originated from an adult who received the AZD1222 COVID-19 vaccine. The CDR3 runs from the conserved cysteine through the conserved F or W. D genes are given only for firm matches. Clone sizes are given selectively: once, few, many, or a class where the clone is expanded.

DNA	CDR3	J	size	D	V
TGTGCCAGCAGCCCCGAGCGGGTTTTGGAAGCTTTCTTT	CASSPERVLEAFF	TRBJ1-1	.	.	TRBV11-2
TGTGCCAGCAGTTTAAACGACGGGGTTATCGAGACCCAGTACTTC	CASSLNDGVIETQYF	TRBJ2-5	few	.	TRBV28
TGTGCCAGCAGCTTGAACGGCCCGAACACCGGGGAGCTGTTTTTT	CASSLNGPNTGELFF	TRBJ2-2	.	.	TRBV7-3
TGCAGCGTTGAAGTGATAGGGGGCGCGGGAACTGAAGCTTTCTTT	CSVEVIGGAGTEAFF	TRBJ1-1	.	TRBD1	TRBV29-1
TGTGCCAGCAGCCAAGGAGGGCAGGGGAGGACTGAAGCTTTCTTT	CASSQGGQGRTEAFF	TRBJ1-1	.	.	TRBV3-1/TRBV3-2
TGTGCCAGCAGTTATCTGACTCAAGAGACCCAGTACTTC	CASSYLTQETQYF	TRBJ2-5	.	.	TRBV6-6
TGTGCCACCAGCAGAGATGCCCTCTACGGGGGTCCGGGGGGGACCTACGAGCAGTACTTC	CATSRDALYGGPGGTYEQYF	TRBJ2-7	.	TRBD2	TRBV15
TGTGCCAGTAGTAGGGGACCATATGGCTACACCTTC	CASSRGPYGYTF	TRBJ1-2	.	.	TRBV19
TGTGCCACCAGTGATCTCGGACAGGGGACTTTTGCAACTAATGAAAAACTGTTTTTT	CATSDLGQGTFATNEKLFF	TRBJ1-4	once	TRBD1	TRBV24-1
TGTGCCTGGAGTGTACGTAACAGGGTGGCGTCTGAAGCTTTCTTT	CAWSVRNRVASEAFF	TRBJ1-1	.	.	TRBV30
TGTGCCAGCAGTAACCTCGAGGGGGCGAACATTCAGTACTTC	CASSNLEGANIQYF	TRBJ2-4	.	TRBD1	TRBV6-5
TGTGCCAGCAGCAAATTTGGCATGCCATCGGGTGGGGCCAACGTCCTGACTTTC	CASSKFGMPSGGANVLTF	TRBJ2-6	.	.	TRBV21-1
TGTGCCAGTGGAGCAGGGCTTAATCAGCCCCAGCATTTT	CASGAGLNQPQHF	TRBJ1-5	.	.	TRBV19
TGTGCCAGCAGCCAAGTCGCACAGCCGAACACTGAAGCTTTCTTT	CASSQVAQPNTEAFF	TRBJ1-1	.	.	TRBV4-2
TGTGCCAGCAGCACGACAGGACCCGGGGCTAATGAAAAACTGTTTTTT	CASSTTGPGANEKLFF	TRBJ1-4	once	.	TRBV7-9
TGTGCCAGTAGCCACACGACCCCTGGGGTACCCCAAGTCGGAGGAGATCAGCCCCAGCATTTT	CASSHTTPGVPQVGGDQPQHF	TRBJ1-5	.	.	TRBV19
TGTGCCAGCAGCTTAATGGGAGACACTGAAGCTTTCTTT	CASSLMGDTEAFF	TRBJ1-1	.	.	TRBV7-2
TGTGCCAGCAGCTTGAGGTTGGCGGGGGGGCGACTCTACGAGCAGTACTTC	CASSLRLAGGRLYEQYF	TRBJ2-7	few	TRBD2	TRBV7-9
TGTGCCAGCAGCTTAGGGTACCCTGGAAACACCATATATTTT	CASSLGYPGNTIYF	TRBJ1-3	.	.	TRBV7-7
TGTGCCTGGAGTGCCAGTAATGAAAAACTGTTTTTT	CAWSASNEKLFF	TRBJ1-4	few	.	TRBV30
TGTGCCAGCAGCCCCTCCCTAGCGGGGGGGCCAGATACGCAGTATTTT	CASSPSLAGGPDTQYF	TRBJ2-3	.	TRBD2	TRBV6-2/TRBV6-3
TGTGCCAGCAGTTGGGCCAGGGGCTTCGGGGAACTGTTTTTT	CASSWARGFGELFF	TRBJ1-4	.	.	TRBV6-5
TGCGCCAGCAGCTTGGCGACCGGCACTAGCACAGATACGCAGTATTTT	CASSLATGTSTDTQYF	TRBJ2-3	.	.	TRBV5-1
TGTGCCAGCAGCCCCGGTGTAGGCGAAAAACTGTTTTTT	CASSPGVGEKLFF	TRBJ1-4	.	.	TRBV28
TGTGCCAGCAGTCGAGATACGCAGTATTTT	CASSRDTQYF	TRBJ2-3	.	.	TRBV28
TGTGCCAGCAGCCCCCCCTACCCGTTCTCCTACGAGCAGTACTTC	CASSPPYPFSYEQYF	TRBJ2-7	.	.	TRBV13
TGTGCCAGCAGCTGGGGGGGGAACGAGCAGTACTTC	CASSWGGNEQYF	TRBJ2-7	once	TRBD2	TRBV11-3
TGTGCCACCAGAGGCGGGGGGGGAACTGAAGCTTTCTTT	CATRGGGGTEAFF	TRBJ1-1	.	.	TRBV24-1
TGTGCCAGCAGCAAATCACAGGGAAACTATGGCTACACCTTC	CASSKSQGNYGYTF	TRBJ1-2	.	.	TRBV9
TGTGCCAGCAGTCGCCAAGCACAGGGGAATCAGCCCCAGCATTTT	CASSRQAQGNQPQHF	TRBJ1-5	.	TRBD1	TRBV6-5
TGTGCCAGCAGTTACTTGCACACCGGGGAGCTGTTTTTT	CASSYLHTGELFF	TRBJ2-2	.	.	TRBV6-5
TGTGCCAGCAGCGTTGGACTACCAACCACAGATACGCAGTATTTT	CASSVGLPTTDTQYF	TRBJ2-3	.	.	TRBV7-2
TGTGCCAGCAGCCCGTATAATTCACCCCTCCACTTT	CASSPYNSPLHF	TRBJ1-6	.	.	TRBV3-1/TRBV3-2
TGTGCCAGCAGCTTAGGCGTCGACTCATGGCCGTCGACAGGGTACTTC	CASSLGVDSWPSTGYF	TRBJ2-5	few	.	TRBV7-2
TGTGCCAGCAAAGGGGGAGGGGGAGAAAAACTGTTTTTT	CASKGGGGEKLFF	TRBJ1-4	.	.	TRBV7-2
TGTGCCAGCAGCTTAGGGACAGAGGCTGGCTACACCTTC	CASSLGTEAGYTF	TRBJ1-2	few	.	TRBV7-9
TGTGCCAGCAGCTCAAGGACAGGGAGAACCGTTGGCTACACCTTC	CASSSRTGRTVGYTF	TRBJ1-2	once	TRBD1	TRBV5-8